This is a list of T cell receptor beta chains from one sample in a study of cytomegalovirus exposure and HLA in healthy donors. Profiling relied on immunoSEQ multiplex PCR, and the TCRdb table lists in-frame clones only, not all of them. This sample yields fewer than 120,000 clones, of which approximately 82% are seen a single time; 13% belongs to the top ten. Sequencing was done on a sample of PBMCs. The receptors were gathered from a man aged 25 to 40 in good health and CMV-seropositive. Each CDR3 is given with its conserved first and last residue. Each record gives: V gene, J gene, clone size, D gene, CDR3 length, CDR3 DNA, CDR3 protein. The D gene is left open where the match is weak. A row's size may be missing; if present it is once, few, many or a size class.

TRBV7-8	TRBJ1-6	.	TRBD1	16	TGTGCCAGCAGCTTAGCTCTGGGACAGGGTATAGGACCCCTCCACTTT	CASSLALGQGIGPLHF
TRBV5-1	TRBJ1-3	few	TRBD1	14	TGCGCCAGCAGCTTGCGGGACAGGGGGGACACCATATATTTT	CASSLRDRGDTIYF
TRBV28	TRBJ2-7	few	TRBD1	12	TGTGCCAGCAGTTCCCAGGGGGACGAGCAGTACTTC	CASSSQGDEQYF
TRBV7-8	TRBJ2-5	.	.	15	TGTGCCAGCAGCTTAGGAGCCAGGGGCGGAGAGACCCAGTACTTC	CASSLGARGGETQYF
TRBV4-1	TRBJ1-4	.	.	17	TGCGCCAGCAGCCAAGACCCCAGGGAACCTTATAATGAAAAACTGTTTTTT	CASSQDPREPYNEKLFF
TRBV21-1	TRBJ2-1	.	.	17	TGTGCCAGCAGCAAAGGATGGGGAGCCAGCTCCTACAATGAGCAGTTCTTC	CASSKGWGASSYNEQFF
TRBV5-1	TRBJ2-5	.	TRBD1	16	TGCGCCAGCAGCTTGGACGGGACAGGGGCTGGGGAGACCCAGTACTTC	CASSLDGTGAGETQYF
TRBV28	TRBJ1-4	.	.	14	TGTGCCAGCAGTCCAATGGAGGGGAATGAAAAACTGTTTTTT	CASSPMEGNEKLFF
TRBV4-2	TRBJ2-3	.	TRBD1	15	TGTGCCAGCAGCCAAAAAATTGGGGACAGGGATATGCAGTATTTT	CASSQKIGDRDMQYF
TRBV19	TRBJ2-5	few	.	11	TGTGCCACCCGAGGGGGAGAGACCCAGTACTTC	CATRGGETQYF
TRBV30	TRBJ2-1	.	.	12	TGTGCCTGGAGTCTGACAGGCCGTGAGCAGTTCTTC	CAWSLTGREQFF
TRBV28	TRBJ1-6	.	.	14	TGTGCCAGCACACAGGCCATTGATAATTCACCCCTCCACTTT	CASTQAIDNSPLHF
TRBV6-5	TRBJ2-3	.	.	15	TGTGCCAGCAGACTCCTCGGGGGTAGCGGAGATACGCAGTATTTT	CASRLLGGSGDTQYF
TRBV5-8	TRBJ2-5	.	.	13	TGTGCCAGCAGCCGTCGGGTCGGGGAGACCCAGTACTTC	CASSRRVGETQYF
TRBV5-1	TRBJ2-5	.	.	15	TGCGCCAGCACCCCTGGAGGGCTTAGCGTAGAGACCCAGTACTTC	CASTPGGLSVETQYF
TRBV28	TRBJ2-4	.	.	17	TGTGCCAGCAGTTTATGCGGGGCAGGGGATGTGGGAAACATTCAGTACTTC	CASSLCGAGDVGNIQYF
TRBV7-9	TRBJ1-1	.	TRBD1	12	TGTGCCAGCAGCTTAGTCCAGGGGGCGGCTTTCTTT	CASSLVQGAAFF
TRBV7-2	TRBJ2-1	.	TRBD2	19	TGTGCCAGCAGCTCGGGACTAGCGGGCGCCAGGAGCTCCTACAATGAGCAGTTCTTC	CASSSGLAGARSSYNEQFF
TRBV6-1	TRBJ2-7	.	TRBD1	14	TGTGCCAGCATAGGACAGGGATTTAGATACGAGCAGTACTTC	CASIGQGFRYEQYF
TRBV5-1	TRBJ2-1	.	TRBD2	16	TGCGCCAGCAGCTTCCCAACTAGCGGGGCGTACAATGAGCAGTTCTTC	CASSFPTSGAYNEQFF
TRBV11-1	TRBJ1-1	few	TRBD1	12	TGTGCCAGCAGCTCCGGACAGGGTGTAGCTTTCTTT	CASSSGQGVAFF
TRBV11-2	TRBJ2-3	once	.	15	TGTGCCAGCAGCAGCAGGGATTCTAGCACAGATACGCAGTATTTT	CASSSRDSSTDTQYF
TRBV5-5	TRBJ2-5	few	TRBD1	16	TGTGCCAGCAGCTTGGATGGGACAGGGATCCGAGAGACCCAGTACTTC	CASSLDGTGIRETQYF
TRBV12-5	TRBJ2-1	.	TRBD1	15	TGTGCTAGTGCCTTGGGGGAGGACAGGGCGAATGAGCAGTTCTTC	CASALGEDRANEQFF
TRBV5-1	TRBJ2-4	.	.	13	TGCGCCAGCAGCGAACCGGGTCTAAACATTCAGTACTTC	CASSEPGLNIQYF
TRBV9	TRBJ2-2	.	.	13	TGTGCCAGCAGCGTGCAGGGTGGCGGGGAGCTGTTTTTT	CASSVQGGGELFF
TRBV19	TRBJ1-6	.	.	13	TGTGCCAGTAGGGGACTCCCCGCGAGGCCCCTCCACTTT	CASRGLPARPLHF
TRBV5-1	TRBJ1-6	.	TRBD1	16	TGCGCCAGCAGCCCCTCTGGGACAGGGTACTATTCACCCCTCCACTTT	CASSPSGTGYYSPLHF